The following is a TCR beta chain sequence with its context. Its antigen is not identified. Template for every sorted-subset replicate PCR totaled approximately 200 ng DNA, tens of thousands of T cell genomes. Profiling relied on immunoSEQ multiplex PCR, and the TCRdb table lists in-frame clones only, not all of them. Among hundreds of thousands of clones listed, nearly 97% were seen once. From germline, CDR1 is MNHEY and CDR2 SMNVEV (reference sequence). The length of the CDR3 is 15 residues. Trimming removed 0 bases from V and 8 bases from J, with 11 bases in between. The data derive from a study of shared clonotypes between healthy human individuals. General study findings and limits: Unshared clonotypes carried lower generation probabilities than those common to all four donors. Approximately 4.9% of naive CD4 clonotypes were shared across several donors. Limited genetic and exposure-history diversity came from having few donors.

Selected positively for CCR7 and CD45RO-negative, naive CD8 cells excluded terminally differentiated effector memory CD45RA+ cells. The sequence derives from a woman aged 30 to 39 in good health. The sequenced material came from naive CD8+ T cells sorted from blood. The chain employs TRBV27 and TRBJ1-6, with D unclear. CDR3 sequence reads: CASSLSPGTHSPLHF. The CDR3 region has the DNA TGTGCCAGCAGTTTATCCCCAGGAACCCATTCACCCCTCCACTTT.